The 15 T cell receptor beta chains listed next were all sequenced from one sample in a study of T cell clonality in common variable immunodeficiency. The data were produced by immunoSEQ multiplex PCR, yet TCRdb's version contains in-frame clones alone and is incomplete. The sample contains more than 65,000 clones, none of them singletons. Sequencing used peripheral blood mononuclear cells. The origin of the receptors is a person aged 18 to 75 in good health.

A note on this clone: The sequence runs out 3 residues before the end of the CDR3; the remainder is reconstructed from the germline J gene. The rearrangement links TRBV7-9 to TRBJ2-3; D perhaps matches TRBD1 (6 bases). This CDR3 is 14 amino acids long. The germline V and J ends were trimmed by 8 bases and 0 bases, with 12 bases remaining between them. Germline V gene data show CDR1 as SEHNR and CDR2 as FQNEAQ (reference sequence). The CDR3 spells CASSDRRSTDTQYF. The CDR3 DNA, read in part, is TGTGCCAGCTCCGACAGGAGGAGCACAGATACG.

The sample holds many counts of this clone. The read finishes 3 residues shy of the CDR3 end, and the germline J gene is used to complete it. The rearrangement links TRBV20-1 to TRBJ2-7, with D possibly TRBD2 on 6 matching bases. This CDR3 region has 13 residues. Germline V gene data show CDR1 as DFQATT and CDR2 as SNEGSKA (reference sequence). Trimming shortened V by 6 bases and J by 6 bases, and 18 bases separated the two germline ends. The part of the CDR3 DNA that was read is TGCAGTGCCCAAGCCGGGACTGCCGCCGAG. Translation: CSAQAGTAAE. In full, the CDR3 is CSAQAGTAAEQYF.

This clone was seen at least ten times. The read comes to an end 3 residues before the CDR3 does, leaving the germline J gene to fill in the end. This chain connects TRBV7-1 to TRBJ2-3; 11 bases agree with TRBD2. TRBV7-1 carries the ORF label, with uncertain function. The CDR3 extends over 20 amino acids. Trimming at V came to 3 bases and at J to 1 base, leaving 15 bases not matched to a gene. CDR3 DNA (partial): TGTGCCAGCAGCTCCCGACTAGCGGGAATTTTAACGATAGGCACAGATACG. This encodes CASSSRLAGILTIGTDT. The entire CDR3 is CASSSRLAGILTIGTDTQYF.

There are many counts of this clone. The read comes to an end 3 residues before the CDR3 does, leaving the germline J gene to fill in the end. The chain is built from TRBV5-1 and TRBJ2-3; 13 bases map to TRBD2. The CDR3 spans 16 residues. J lost 7 bases, V lost 4 bases, and 9 bases had no gene match. Germline V gene data show CDR1 as SGHRS and CDR2 as YFSETQ. The CDR3 spells CASSQLAGGPANTQYF. Partial CDR3 DNA: TGCGCCAGCAGCCAACTAGCGGGAGGGCCCGCAAATACG.

This clone came up many times. The read comes to an end 3 residues before the CDR3 does, leaving the germline J gene to fill in the end. This rearrangement joins TRBV6-1 to TRBJ2-2; no reliable D call. Germline CDR1 is MNHNS and CDR2 is SASEGT. V was trimmed by 4 bases and J by 0 bases, leaving 6 bases between them. CDR3 length equals 14 residues. The CDR3 sequence is CASSVGPNTGELFF. The sequenced CDR3 bases are TGTGCCAGCAGTGTGGGCCCGAACACCGGGGAG.

This clone was picked up many times. The CDR3 goes on 3 residues after the read ends, and that part is filled in from the germline J gene. The chain recombines TRBV7-2 with TRBJ2-2, with D perhaps matching TRBD2 (6 bases). The CDR3 loop spans 14 amino acids. Trimming took off 8 bases at V and 2 bases at J, with 12 bases between the two ends. Germline lookup yields CDR1 SGHTA and CDR2 FQGNSA. The CDR3 is CASVSGTNTGELFF. The sequenced CDR3 bases are TGTGCCAGCGTATCGGGGACTAACACCGGGGAG.

Many counts were recorded for this clone. The CDR3 is cut off 3 residues early in the read; its end comes from the germline J gene. This chain joins TRBV29-1 and TRBJ2-7; 9 positions agree with TRBD1. Trimming took 3 bases from V and 0 from J; bases not matched to a gene: 3. This CDR3 has 14 amino acids. Germline V gene lookup returns CDR1 SQVTM and CDR2 ANQGSEA. CDR3 DNA (partial): TGCAGCGTTGAGACAGGGGGGAGCTCCTACGAG. This gives the protein CSVETGGSSYE. The whole CDR3 region reads CSVETGGSSYEQYF.

In its sample, this clone was seen many times. From the germline J gene comes the end of the CDR3, since the read stops 3 residues before it. The chain is built from TRBV9 and TRBJ1-2, with a tentative D call TRBD1 (5 bases). CDR3 length equals 14 residues. CDR1 is SGDLS and CDR2 is YYNGEE in the germline V gene. The ends were cut back, 0 bases at V and 4 bases at J, with 10 bases in the middle. CDR3 sequence reads: CASSVAAQAYGYTF. CDR3 DNA, as far as it was read: TGTGCCAGCAGCGTAGCGGCACAGGCCTATGGC.

This clone showed up many times. The read ends 3 residues shy of where the CDR3 ends; the end is completed using the germline J gene. J is TRBJ2-7 and V is TRBV7-9, with 7 bases fitting TRBD2. This CDR3 spans 15 amino acids. The trim removed 5 bases at V and 3 bases at J, leaving 10 bases unmatched. Germline V gives CDR1 SEHNR, CDR2 FQNEAQ (reference sequence). The CDR3 loop reads CASSPKELAVYEQYF. Incomplete CDR3 DNA: TGTGCCAGCAGCCCAAAAGAGCTAGCGGTCTACGAG.

This clone was counted ten times or more. The missing CDR3 end, 3 residues past where the read stops, is filled in from the germline J gene. V and J are TRBV5-1 and TRBJ2-7; TRBD1 is a possible D gene (6 bases). Germline CDR1 SGHRS, CDR2 YFSETQ. Trimming cost V 4 bases and J 2 bases, with 7 bases left between them. This CDR3 spans 12 amino acids. CDR3 bases read: TGCGCCAGCAGCCGGGACACCTACGAG. Amino acids: CASSRDTYE. The entire CDR3 reads CASSRDTYEQYF.

This clone was detected many times. Read data end 3 residues before the CDR3 end; the end is taken from the germline J gene. The chain links TRBV7-6 to TRBJ1-1, with TRBD1 identical over 9 bases. The length of the CDR3 is 13 residues. Germline V gene lookup returns CDR1 SGHVS and CDR2 FNYEAQ. The DNA read from the CDR3 is TGTGCCAGCAGCTCGGGACAGGGAGGGAAA. Translated: CASSSGQGGK. The entire CDR3 sequence reads CASSSGQGGKAFF.

Turning to this clone: The CDR3 end falls 3 residues outside the read, so it is completed with the germline J gene. Other DNA variants within this sample encode the same CDR3. The genes are TRBV29-1 and TRBJ2-3; TRBD1 is a possible D gene (5 bases). V lost 4 bases and J 1 base, leaving 15 bases between the germline ends. The germline V gene encodes CDR1 SQVTM and CDR2 ANQGSEA. This CDR3 contains 15 residues. The CDR3 reads CSVGDGQGRTDTQYF. CDR3 DNA, as far as it was read: TGCAGCGTTGGGGATGGGCAGGGTCGCACAGATACG.

This clone was detected many times. From the germline J gene comes the end of the CDR3, since the read stops 3 residues before it. The chain carries TRBV5-1 and TRBJ2-7; D gene ambiguous. The CDR3 extends over 14 amino acids. Germline V gene data show CDR1 as SGHRS and CDR2 as YFSETQ. V was pared by 4 bases and J by 1 base, with 12 bases between. CDR3 protein: CASSPQAESYEQYF. CDR3 bases read: TGCGCCAGCAGCCCCCAGGCCGAATCCTACGAG.

This clone has ten or more counts. The sequence runs out 3 residues before the end of the CDR3; the remainder is reconstructed from the germline J gene. The chain couples TRBV12-3 or TRBV12-4 to TRBJ1-4, with 7 positions matching TRBD1. Trimming at V came to 1 base and at J to 3 bases, leaving 5 bases not matched to a gene. The CDR3 totals 16 residues. The chain's CDR3 is CASSLEQGVANEKLFF. The CDR3 bases that were read are TGTGCCAGCAGTTTAGAGCAGGGGGTCGCTAATGAAAAA.

This clone was seen many times. The read ends 3 residues shy of where the CDR3 ends; the end is completed using the germline J gene. The chain recombines TRBV5-1 with TRBJ2-7, with TRBD1 as a possible D gene (5 bases). From germline, CDR1 is SGHRS and CDR2 YFSETQ. The V end lost 0 bases, the J end lost 3 bases, and 19 bases lay between the germline ends. The CDR3 extends over 17 amino acids. The DNA read from the CDR3 is TGCGCCAGCAGCTTGGCCCCGACAGCCCGAAAGGTCTACGAG. Protein sequence: CASSLAPTARKVYE. The whole CDR3 protein is CASSLAPTARKVYEQYF.